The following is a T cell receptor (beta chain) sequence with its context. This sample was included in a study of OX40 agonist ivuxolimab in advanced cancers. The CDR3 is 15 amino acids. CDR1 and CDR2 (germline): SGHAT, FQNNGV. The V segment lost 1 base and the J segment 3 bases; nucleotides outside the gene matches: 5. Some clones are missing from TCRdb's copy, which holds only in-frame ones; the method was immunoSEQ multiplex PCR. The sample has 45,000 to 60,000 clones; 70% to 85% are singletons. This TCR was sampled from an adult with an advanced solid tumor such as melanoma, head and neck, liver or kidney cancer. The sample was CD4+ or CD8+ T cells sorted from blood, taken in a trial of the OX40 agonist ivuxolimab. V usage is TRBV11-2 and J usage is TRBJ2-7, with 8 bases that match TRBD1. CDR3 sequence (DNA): TGTGCCAGCAGCTTAGCGACAGGGGATAACTACGAGCAGTACTTC. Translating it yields CASSLATGDNYEQYF.